This T cell receptor (beta chain) stems from a study of blood T cell repertoires in COVID-19. Study context: Researchers got acute and convalescent COVID-19 samples from the United States, Italy and Spain. T cells, B-cell-depleted T cells, or PBMCs supplied cDNA or gDNA.

As handled by the study authors: Amplification of reference gene primers provided the estimated nucleated cell counts. The data were produced by immunoSEQ multiplex PCR, yet TCRdb's version contains in-frame clones alone and is incomplete. The DNA gave D and trimming, while V, J and clone size come from that table. The sample has more than 15,000 clones, about 81% seen once; the top ten hold 20% to 25%. The CDR3 length is 14 residues. The germline CDR1 and CDR2 sequences are LGHDT and YNNKEL (reference sequence). The germline V and J ends were trimmed by 6 bases and 2 bases, with 14 bases remaining between them.

The clonotype originates from a man older than 75 with active or convalescent COVID-19. This sequence joins TRBV3-1 (or the pseudogene TRBV3-2) and TRBJ2-7; perhaps TRBD1 as D (7 bases). The specimen sequenced was peripheral blood. Here the CDR3 reads CASSRGTVPYEQYF. The CDR3 DNA sequence: TGTGCCAGCAGTCGCGGGACAGTACCCTACGAGCAGTACTTC.